The 14 T cell receptor beta chains below come from one sample, sequenced in a study of cytomegalovirus exposure and HLA in healthy donors. PCR amplification relied on 60 Vbeta primers (plus 13 Jbeta primers). Produced via immunoSEQ multiplex PCR; TCRdb's table is partial and in-frame only. Among 140,000 or so clones, less than 10% were seen once, and the ten largest hold less than 2%. The source material was PBMCs. The receptors were gathered from a male donor in good health and CMV-seronegative.

The chain combines TRBV28 with TRBJ1-1, with unresolved D. From germline, CDR1 is MDHEN and CDR2 SYDVKM. Trimming stripped 6 bases from V and 7 bases from J, with 15 bases between. This CDR3 has 13 amino acids. As DNA, the CDR3 is TGTGCCAGCAGGGGTCCCTATCCGGGTGAAGCTTTCTTT. Protein sequence: CASRGPYPGEAFF.

The rearrangement uses TRBV6-5 and TRBJ2-1; TRBD2 aligns across 9 bases. The V gene's germline CDR1 is MNHEY and CDR2 SVGAGI. J was trimmed by 7 bases and V by 4 bases; bases with no gene match: 5. CDR3 length: 14 amino acids. The CDR3 DNA reads TGTGCCAGCAGTTTAGCGGGAGCTAAAAATGAGCAGTTCTTC. This codes for CASSLAGAKNEQFF.

The V and J genes are TRBV14 and TRBJ2-7; TRBD1 is a possible D gene (6 bases). With 4 bases removed from V and 1 base from J, the gap between germline ends came to 11 bases. This CDR3 has 14 amino acids. Germline V gives CDR1 SGHDN, CDR2 FVKESK. DNA of the CDR3: TGTGCCAGCAGCCGGGGGCGGCTGTCCTACGAGCAGTACTTC. Encoded protein: CASSRGRLSYEQYF.

The V gene is TRBV6-1, the J gene TRBJ1-2; no definite D call. V shed 9 bases and J shed 2 bases, with 13 bases lying between them. This CDR3 spans 13 amino acids. Germline values: CDR1 MNHNS, CDR2 SASEGT. The CDR3 region has the DNA TGTGCCAGGACATGGGCGGGGAACTATGGCTACACCTTC. Its translation: CARTWAGNYGYTF.

The rearrangement uses TRBV5-1 and TRBJ2-1, with 10 bases lining up with TRBD2. CDR3 length equals 15 residues. V lost 5 bases to trimming and J lost 4 bases; unmatched junction nucleotides: 6. Germline loops: CDR1 SGHRS, CDR2 YFSETQ. CDR3 sequence (DNA): TGCGCCAGCAGGCGGACTAGCGGAGAGTACAATGAGCAGTTCTTC. It is translated as CASRRTSGEYNEQFF.

This chain uses TRBV4-3 with TRBJ1-3, with a tentative D call TRBD1 (5 bases). The CDR3 extends over 16 amino acids. Trimming pared 1 base from V and 2 bases from J, leaving 12 bases between. Germline loops: CDR1 LGHNA, CDR2 YSLEER. DNA of the CDR3: TGCGCCAGCAGCCAAGGGCTGGCGGGGGCTGGAAACACCATATATTTT. Its protein product is CASSQGLAGAGNTIYF.

This clone was picked up a small number of times. This sequence joins TRBV4-2 and TRBJ1-1, with 10 bases aligning to TRBD1. CDR3 length: 19 residues. V was clipped by 0 bases and J by 1 base; unmatched bases: 11. Germline lookup yields CDR1 LGHNA and CDR2 YNFKEQ. DNA for the CDR3: TGTGCCAGCAGCCAAGATACGCCCGGGACAGGGGAGACGAACACTGAAGCTTTCTTT. It yields the protein CASSQDTPGTGETNTEAFF.

V gene TRBV15 combines with J gene TRBJ1-2, with TRBD1 matching over 9 bases. This CDR3 is 18 amino acids long. Trimming cost V 0 bases and J 0 bases; bases outside gene matches: 8. Germline loops: CDR1 LNHNV, CDR2 YYDKDF (reference sequence). The CDR3 bases are TGTGCCACCAGCAGAGATAAGGGACAGGGAATTCCTAACTATGGCTACACCTTC. Its translation is CATSRDKGQGIPNYGYTF.

This clone was observed a handful of times. The rearrangement uses TRBV19 and TRBJ1-5; D may be TRBD1 (5 bases). Trimming stripped 7 bases from V and 5 bases from J, with 18 bases between. Germline CDR1 reads LNHDA; CDR2 reads SQIVND (reference sequence). The CDR3 spans 15 residues. The CDR3 is CASILIGAGDQPQHF. The CDR3 coding sequence is TGTGCCAGTATCCTGATAGGGGCGGGGGATCAGCCCCAGCATTTT.

The chain links TRBV14 to TRBJ1-1; D not certain. Germline CDR1 is SGHDN and CDR2 is FVKESK. Between the trimmed V and J ends, which lost 1 base and 2 bases, there was a span of 5 bases. The CDR3 extends over 13 amino acids. CDR3 nucleotide sequence: TGTGCCAGCAGCCAAGTCTTAAACACTGAAGCTTTCTTT. Its protein product is CASSQVLNTEAFF.

The CDR3: CASTQSAGVNTEAFF. CDR3 DNA: TGCGCCAGCACCCAGTCGGCAGGGGTGAACACTGAAGCTTTCTTT. V gene TRBV10-2 combines with J gene TRBJ1-1, with TRBD1 as a possible D gene (6 bases). The V gene's germline CDR1 is WSHSY and CDR2 SAAADI. V lost 7 bases to trimming and J lost 0 bases, with 15 bases between them. The CDR3 consists of 15 residues.

This clone showed up just a few times. The chain joins TRBV13 to TRBJ2-1, with TRBD2 matching over 7 bases. The V segment lost 2 bases and the J segment 4 bases; nucleotides outside the gene matches: 8. This CDR3 comprises 16 residues. From germline, CDR1 is PRHDT and CDR2 FYEKMQ (reference sequence). CDR3: CASSLTAGVGYNEQFF. DNA of the CDR3: TGTGCCAGCAGCTTAACGGCGGGAGTGGGGTACAATGAGCAGTTCTTC.

This clone turned up a few times. The gene calls are TRBV25-1 and TRBJ2-7, with D possibly TRBD1 on 5 matching bases. The CDR3 length is 14 residues. From germline, CDR1 is MGHDK and CDR2 SYGVNS. Trimming pared 4 bases from V and 2 bases from J, leaving 12 bases between. The chain's CDR3 is CASSGTTVTYEQYF. CDR3 nucleotide sequence: TGTGCCAGCAGTGGAACGACAGTTACCTACGAGCAGTACTTC.

This clone was counted only a few times. V gene TRBV9 combines with J gene TRBJ2-3, with a tentative D call TRBD2 (5 bases). The CDR3 length is 15 residues. Germline V gene data show CDR1 as SGDLS and CDR2 as YYNGEE. Trimming removed 0 bases from V and 0 bases from J, with 8 bases in between. This CDR3 is CASSVVGSSTDTQYF. The CDR3 DNA follows: TGTGCCAGCAGCGTAGTAGGGAGTAGCACAGATACGCAGTATTTT.